This T cell receptor beta chain was recovered during a study of blood T cell repertoires in COVID-19. Study at large: Specimens from acute and convalescent COVID-19 originated in the United States, Italy and Spain.

The repertoire was sequenced with immunoSEQ multiplex PCR; TCRdb's copy has only in-frame clones and lacks some. The data show about 180,000 clones, about 88% seen once. Germline V lookup: CDR1 WNHNN, CDR2 SYGVQD (reference sequence). CDR3 length: 15 residues. J gave up 5 bases and V 0 bases, and 6 bases lay outside the gene matches. The chain links TRBV10-1 to TRBJ2-5, with 7 bases aligning to TRBD2. Material for sequencing was peripheral blood. The receptor was isolated from a woman in her 30s with active or convalescent COVID-19. The CDR3 here is CASSESSGAGETQYF. The CDR3 bases are TGCGCCAGCAGTGAGTCGAGCGGGGCTGGGGAGACCCAGTACTTC.